This T cell receptor beta chain was documented in a study of OX40 agonist ivuxolimab in advanced cancers. About the research overall: Hepatocellular carcinoma, melanoma, renal cell or head and neck cancer occurred in dose-escalation patients. Study outcomes and limitations: Dose levels from 0.1 to 3.0 mg/kg saw CD4+ and CD8+ blood T cells expand clonally by week 6. Relative to CD4+, CD8+ T cells held more expanded clones on average.

On this clone itself: Its antigen is as yet unknown.

Sequencing used immunoSEQ multiplex PCR; TCRdb keeps in-frame clones, though not all of them. This table has 65,000 to 95,000 clones, under 90% appearing once. V trimming: 5 bases; J trimming: 5 bases; junction bases outside the gene matches: 14. Germline V gene lookup returns CDR1 SGHTA and CDR2 FQGNSA. The CDR3 is 17 residues long. The origin of this receptor is an adult with an advanced solid tumor such as melanoma, head and neck, liver or kidney cancer. Sequenced here: CD4+ or CD8+ T cells sorted from blood, sampled in a trial of the OX40 agonist ivuxolimab. The chain employs TRBV7-2 and TRBJ2-5, with 10 positions matching TRBD2. The DNA of the CDR3 is TGTGCCAGCAGCCGTATCCCCTCTAGCGGGAGTGGGGAGACCCAGTACTTC. Residues: CASSRIPSSGSGETQYF.